This T cell receptor beta chain comes out of a study of control samples from healthy donors and cancer patients. CDR3 length equals 14 residues. Germline CDR1 SQVTM, CDR2 ANQGSEA. V shed 3 bases, J shed 4 bases, and the junction held 7 bases outside the gene matches. Assay used: immunoSEQ multiplex PCR; TCRdb lists only in-frame clones, some missing. There are about 54,000 clones in the sample; around 95% occur only once, and under 2% lies in the top ten. The gene calls are TRBV29-1 and TRBJ1-2; 8 bases are a match to TRBD1. The origin of this receptor is a woman aged 30 to 39 in good health. Sequencing was carried out using blood. The CDR3 loop is CSVEGGTGGYGYTF. In DNA, the CDR3 is TGCAGCGTTGAGGGCGGAACAGGGGGCTATGGCTACACCTTC. The variable domain in full, completed from reference TRBV29-1 and TRBJ1-2, reads SAVISQKPSRDICQRGTSLTIQCQVDSQVTMMFWYRQQPGQSLTLIATANQGSEATYESGFVIDKFPISRPNLTFSTLTVSNMSPEDSSIYLCSVEGGTGGYGYTFGSGTRLTVV.